The rows below give T cell receptor beta chains drawn from one sample of a study of cytomegalovirus exposure and HLA in healthy donors. Generated by immunoSEQ multiplex PCR, the TCRdb table keeps only in-frame clones and is missing some. The sample yields around 130,000 clones, roughly 80% seen once. What was sequenced was PBMCs. The receptors here all came from a woman in her forties in good health and CMV-seronegative. CDR3s include the opening cysteine and the closing phenylalanine or tryptophan. D genes are given only for firm matches. Only part of the rows carry a size: once, few, many, or a class if the clone is expanded.

clone_size j_call d_call v_call cdr3_aa cdr3_nt
- TRBJ1-3 TRBD1 TRBV6-5 CASRSGTVAGNTIYF TGTGCCAGCAGGTCCGGGACAGTGGCTGGAAACACCATATATTTT
- TRBJ2-3 TRBD2 TRBV6-4 CASSDSAGGVDTQYF TGTGCCAGCAGTGACTCGGCGGGAGGAGTCGATACGCAGTATTTT
- TRBJ2-5 TRBD2 TRBV5-1 CASSLMGLAGVFETQYF TGCGCCAGCAGCTTAATGGGACTAGCGGGGGTATTTGAGACCCAGTACTTC
- TRBJ2-7 - TRBV5-1 CATSRDNYEQYF TGCGCCACGTCCCGGGACAACTACGAGCAGTACTTC
- TRBJ1-1 TRBD1 TRBV29-1 CSVKTQGAMNTEAFF TGCAGCGTCAAGACACAGGGGGCGATGAACACTGAAGCTTTCTTT
once TRBJ1-1 - TRBV5-1 CASSLGPRADTEAFF TGCGCCAGCAGCTTGGGCCCCAGGGCAGACACTGAAGCTTTCTTT
- TRBJ2-5 TRBD2 TRBV28 CASSFHSSSGGRETQYF TGTGCCAGCAGTTTTCACTCCTCTAGCGGGGGGAGGGAGACCCAGTACTTC
- TRBJ1-2 TRBD1 TRBV5-6 CASSRGQGVGYTF TGTGCCAGCAGCCGGGGACAGGGCGTCGGCTACACCTTC
- TRBJ1-5 - TRBV27 CASPGSLHQPQHF TGTGCCAGCCCGGGAAGTTTGCATCAGCCCCAGCATTTT
- TRBJ2-1 TRBD1 TRBV6-6 CASSQGVYNEQFF TGTGCCAGCAGCCAGGGGGTCTACAATGAGCAGTTCTTC
once TRBJ1-1 - TRBV11-2 CASSLNQGTRFEAFF TGTGCCAGCAGCTTAAATCAGGGCACTCGCTTTGAAGCTTTCTTT
- TRBJ2-7 - TRBV5-1 CASSLVQQGNEQYF TGCGCCAGCAGCTTGGTTCAACAGGGCAACGAGCAGTACTTC
few TRBJ1-1 TRBD1 TRBV5-1 CASSHGQENTEAFF TGCGCCAGCAGTCACGGACAGGAGAACACTGAAGCTTTCTTT
- TRBJ2-1 TRBD2 TRBV7-9 CASSLTSAPSNEQFF TGTGCCAGCAGCTTAACTAGCGCTCCCTCCAATGAGCAGTTCTTC
once TRBJ1-5 - TRBV4-2 CASSQASLEGNQPQHF TGTGCCAGCAGCCAAGCTAGTCTGGAGGGCAATCAGCCCCAGCATTTT
- TRBJ1-4 - TRBV29-1 CSVEGGGPANEKLFF TGCAGCGTTGAAGGAGGGGGACCTGCTAATGAAAAACTGTTTTTT
- TRBJ2-1 - TRBV6-6 CASIRAGLNNEQFF TGTGCCAGCATTCGGGCAGGGCTAAACAATGAGCAGTTCTTC
- TRBJ2-3 - TRBV29-1 CSVEATAGDTQYF TGCAGCGTTGAAGCCACGGCGGGAGATACGCAGTATTTT
- TRBJ1-5 TRBD1 TRBV27 CASSPGQVVQPQHF TGTGCCAGCTCCCCGGGACAGGTAGTTCAGCCCCAGCATTTT
- TRBJ1-1 - TRBV2 CASCPLGGNTEAFF TGTGCCAGCTGCCCTTTGGGGGGGAACACTGAAGCTTTCTTT
- TRBJ2-7 - TRBV6-1 CASSGDGGGYYEQYF TGTGCCAGCAGTGGGGACGGAGGGGGCTACTACGAGCAGTACTTC
few TRBJ2-3 - TRBV6-8 CASSLTSPPVADTQYF TGTGCCAGCAGCCTTACTAGCCCCCCTGTGGCAGATACGCAGTATTTT
- TRBJ1-5 - TRBV19 CASSIGALGNQPQHF TGTGCCAGTAGTATTGGGGCTTTGGGGAACCAGCCCCAGCATTTT
few TRBJ2-1 TRBD2 TRBV4-3 CASSQDWLAGSNEQFF TGCGCCAGCAGCCAAGATTGGCTAGCGGGGTCCAATGAGCAGTTCTTC
- TRBJ1-1 - TRBV11-1 CASSLGGGGTEAFF TGTGCCAGCAGCTTAGGAGGCGGGGGGACTGAAGCTTTCTTT
- TRBJ2-7 TRBD2 TRBV2 CASSGLVRYEQYF TGTGCCAGCAGCGGACTAGTTCGGTACGAGCAGTACTTC
- TRBJ2-3 - TRBV7-2 CASSLGRGLGRDTQYF TGTGCCAGCAGCTTAGGGCGGGGCCTAGGGCGGGATACGCAGTATTTT
- TRBJ2-4 TRBD2 TRBV6-5 CASSLEPGTRDIQYF TGTGCCAGCAGCCTCGAGCCCGGGACTAGAGACATTCAGTACTTC
once TRBJ2-7 - TRBV14 CASSQDRRPRDEQYF TGTGCCAGCAGCCAAGATCGGAGGCCCCGGGACGAGCAGTACTTC
- TRBJ2-7 - TRBV5-1 CASSLAFGGSYEQYF TGCGCCAGCAGCTTGGCCTTTGGCGGCTCCTACGAGCAGTACTTC
- TRBJ2-5 - TRBV2 CASSVDSRQETQYF TGTGCCAGCTCGGTGGACAGTCGTCAAGAGACCCAGTACTTC
few TRBJ2-6 - TRBV7-9 CASSSDRANVLTF TGTGCCAGCAGCTCCGACAGGGCCAACGTCCTGACTTTC
- TRBJ1-2 - TRBV19 CASNNRAWGYSGYTF TGTGCCAGCAACAACAGGGCTTGGGGGTATAGCGGCTACACCTTC
once TRBJ2-3 TRBD2 TRBV7-4 CASSLVCGRGVNTQYF TGTGCCAGCAGCTTAGTCTGCGGGAGGGGAGTAAATACGCAGTATTTT
- TRBJ2-7 - TRBV27 CASSLTGVASSEQYF TGTGCCAGCAGTCTCACCGGGGTAGCCTCGTCCGAGCAGTACTTC
- TRBJ1-1 - TRBV5-5 CASSLLYMNTEAFF TGTGCCAGCAGCTTGTTGTATATGAACACTGAAGCTTTCTTT
- TRBJ2-5 TRBD1 TRBV5-6 CASSLPGGWLETQYF TGTGCCAGCAGCTTGCCAGGGGGATGGTTAGAGACCCAGTACTTC
- TRBJ2-3 - TRBV4-2 CASSQRGPRDTQYF TGTGCCAGCAGCCAGCGGGGGCCCAGGGATACGCAGTATTTT
- TRBJ2-1 TRBD2 TRBV2 CASTPPYFPRTSGRAIQFF TGTGCCAGCACTCCCCCATACTTTCCTAGGACTAGCGGGAGGGCGATTCAGTTCTTC
- TRBJ1-4 - TRBV7-2 CASSLWDNENEKLFF TGTGCCAGCAGCTTATGGGACAATGAGAATGAAAAACTGTTTTTT
- TRBJ2-2 - TRBV4-3 CASNQDWQANGELFF TGCGCCAGCAACCAAGACTGGCAGGCGAACGGGGAGCTGTTTTTT
- TRBJ2-7 TRBD1 TRBV10-3 CAISDSGTGSYEQYF TGTGCCATCAGTGACTCCGGGACAGGGTCCTACGAGCAGTACTTC
- TRBJ2-1 - TRBV7-2 CASSFPEREQFF TGTGCCAGCAGCTTTCCCGAGCGGGAGCAGTTCTTC
- TRBJ1-4 TRBD1 TRBV10-3 CAISEPGDSTTNEKLFF TGTGCCATCAGTGAGCCGGGGGACAGCACAACTAATGAAAAACTGTTTTTT
- TRBJ2-2 TRBD2 TRBV6-6 CASSLAGVMAGELFF TGTGCCAGCAGTCTAGCGGGAGTGATGGCCGGGGAGCTGTTTTTT
- TRBJ2-3 TRBD1 TRBV28 CASSSPTFETGGVGATDTQYF TGTGCCAGCAGTTCCCCGACCTTTGAGACAGGGGGCGTTGGGGCCACAGATACGCAGTATTTT
few TRBJ1-5 - TRBV27 CARLQGFYNQPQHF TGTGCCCGCTTACAGGGCTTCTACAATCAGCCCCAGCATTTT
- TRBJ2-7 TRBD2 TRBV14 CASSATEGRVEQYF TGTGCCAGCAGCGCTACAGAGGGGAGGGTCGAGCAGTACTTC
- TRBJ2-7 - TRBV4-1 CASSQVSGGPREQYF TGCGCCAGCAGCCAAGTGTCGGGGGGCCCTCGCGAGCAGTACTTC